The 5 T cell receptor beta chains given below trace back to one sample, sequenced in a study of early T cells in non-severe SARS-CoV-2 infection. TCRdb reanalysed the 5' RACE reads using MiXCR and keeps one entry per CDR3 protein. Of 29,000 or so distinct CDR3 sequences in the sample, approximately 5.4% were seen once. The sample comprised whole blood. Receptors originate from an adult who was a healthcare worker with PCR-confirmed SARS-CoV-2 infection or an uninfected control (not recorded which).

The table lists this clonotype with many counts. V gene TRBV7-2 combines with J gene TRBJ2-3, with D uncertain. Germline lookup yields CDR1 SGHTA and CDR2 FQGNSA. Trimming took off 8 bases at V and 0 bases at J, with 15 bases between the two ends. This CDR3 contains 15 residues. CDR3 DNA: TGTGCCAGCGGGAAATCCTCCACTAGCACAGATACGCAGTATTTT. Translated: CASGKSSTSTDTQYF.

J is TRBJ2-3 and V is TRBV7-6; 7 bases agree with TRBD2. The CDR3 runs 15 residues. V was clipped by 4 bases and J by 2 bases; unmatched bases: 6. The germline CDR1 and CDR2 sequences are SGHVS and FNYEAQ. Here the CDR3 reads CASSSLAEHTDTQYF. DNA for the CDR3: TGTGCCAGCAGCTCTCTAGCGGAGCACACAGATACGCAGTATTTT.

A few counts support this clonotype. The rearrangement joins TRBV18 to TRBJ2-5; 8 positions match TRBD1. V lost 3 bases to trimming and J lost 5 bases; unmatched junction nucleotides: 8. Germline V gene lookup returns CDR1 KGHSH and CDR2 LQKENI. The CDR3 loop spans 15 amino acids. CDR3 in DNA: TGTGCCAGCTCACCGAGGACAGGGAGGAGGGAGACCCAGTACTTC. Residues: CASSPRTGRRETQYF.

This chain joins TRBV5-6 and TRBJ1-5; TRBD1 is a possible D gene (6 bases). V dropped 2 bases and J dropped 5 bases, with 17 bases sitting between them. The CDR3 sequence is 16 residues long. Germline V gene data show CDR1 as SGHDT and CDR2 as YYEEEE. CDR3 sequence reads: CASSFRREGVDQPQHF. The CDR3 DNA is TGTGCCAGCAGCTTCCGTCGAGAGGGGGTTGATCAGCCCCAGCATTTT. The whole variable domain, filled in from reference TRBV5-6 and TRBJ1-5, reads DAGVTQSPTHLIKTRGQQVTLRCSPKSGHDTVSWYQQALGQGPQFIFQYYEEEERQRGNFPDRFSGHQFPNYSSELNVNALLLGDSALYLCASSFRREGVDQPQHFGDGTRLSIL.

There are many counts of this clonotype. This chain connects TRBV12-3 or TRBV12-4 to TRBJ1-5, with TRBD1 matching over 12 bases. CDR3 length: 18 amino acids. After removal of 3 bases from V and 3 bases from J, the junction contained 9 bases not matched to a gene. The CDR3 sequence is CASSLAGQGARINQPQHF. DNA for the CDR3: TGTGCCAGCAGTTTGGCGGGACAGGGGGCGCGTATCAATCAGCCCCAGCATTTT.